The sequence of this T cell receptor beta chain was determined in a study of beta chain features in type 1 diabetes. Study-level findings and limits: People with Type 1 diabetes carried modestly yet significantly shorter TCRB CDR3s in all four CD4+ subsets.

Concerning this clone: Its antigen remains unknown.

Expressed TCRB transcripts were sequenced because the isolated RNA had all been reverse transcribed beforehand. Using immunoSEQ multiplex PCR, the repertoire was profiled, and TCRdb retains in-frame clones only, with some absent. The sample has 85,000 to 110,000 clones, 28% seen once. Germline V gene lookup returns CDR1 MNHNS and CDR2 SASEGT. The CDR3 covers 14 residues. The trim removed 4 bases at V and 3 bases at J, leaving 3 bases unmatched. Sequencing input: central memory CD4+ T cells from blood. The chain joins TRBV6-1 to TRBJ1-1; 9 nucleotides match TRBD1. This clonotype was obtained from a woman aged 18-29 years with type 1 diabetes. The CDR3 DNA reads as TGTGCCAGCAGTGCGGACAGGGGCTACACTGAAGCTTTCTTT. Encoded protein: CASSADRGYTEAFF.